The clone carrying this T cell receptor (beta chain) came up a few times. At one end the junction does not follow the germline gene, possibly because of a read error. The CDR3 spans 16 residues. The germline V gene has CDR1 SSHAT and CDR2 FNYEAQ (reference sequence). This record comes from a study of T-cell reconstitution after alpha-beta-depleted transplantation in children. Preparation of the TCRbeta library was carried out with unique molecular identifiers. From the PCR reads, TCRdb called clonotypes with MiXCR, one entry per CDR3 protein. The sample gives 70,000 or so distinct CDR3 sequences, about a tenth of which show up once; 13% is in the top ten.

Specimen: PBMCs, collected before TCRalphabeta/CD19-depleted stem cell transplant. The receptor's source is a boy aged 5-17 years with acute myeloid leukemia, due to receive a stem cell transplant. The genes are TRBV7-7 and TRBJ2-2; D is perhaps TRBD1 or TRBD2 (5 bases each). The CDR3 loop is CASSLTQRGNTGELFF. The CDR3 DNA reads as TGTGCTAGCAGCTTAACACAACGGGGCAACACCGGGGAGCTGTTTTTT.